Following are 28 T cell receptor beta chains from one sample sequenced in a study of shared clonotypes between healthy human individuals (dated by TCRdb to 2020 to 2021). The library was produced with the immunoSEQ multiplex PCR assay. Drawn from immuneACCESS, this table holds only the in-frame rearrangements with V and J called that TCRdb kept. Clones are partly lost; checked studies trace under half to an unresolved V gene and leave the rest unexplained. The sample table lists millions of clones, about 95% of them with a count of one. Under 0.15% of the sample lies in the top ten. Material for sequencing was naive CD4+ T cells sorted from blood. The cell subset or site label for this specimen denotes: CD45RA+ positively selected. The receptors here all came from a young man in good health.

The V call is TRBV6-1, the J call TRBJ1-5, with a possible D match to TRBD1 (6 bases). Germline CDR1 and CDR2: MNHNS and SASEGT. The V gene lost 4 bases and the J gene lost 2 bases, with 18 bases spanning the gap. The CDR3 consists of 17 residues. The DNA for the CDR3 is TGTGCCAGCAGTGGAACACAGGGTTCGTTAGGCAATCAGCCCCAGCATTTT. Translating gives CASSGTQGSLGNQPQHF.

This rearrangement joins TRBV2 to TRBJ2-7, with D possibly being TRBD2 (5 bases). Germline V gives CDR1 SNHLY, CDR2 FYNNEI. Deletions cut 7 bases from V and 0 bases from J, with 13 bases between. This CDR3 contains 14 residues. The CDR3 sequence: CASIKTGSSYEQYF. The CDR3 DNA is TGTGCCAGCATCAAAACGGGGTCCTCCTACGAGCAGTACTTC.

This chain's CDR3 is CASSEQGLGTEAFF. The CDR3 nucleotides read TGTGCCAGCAGTGAACAGGGTCTCGGCACTGAAGCTTTCTTT. This chain joins TRBV2 and TRBJ1-1; tentative D call: TRBD1 (5 bases). Germline V gives CDR1 SNHLY, CDR2 FYNNEI. V was clipped by 2 bases and J by 4 bases, with 11 bases between them. The CDR3 sequence is 14 residues long.

The rearrangement links TRBV7-9 to TRBJ2-1; 13 bases line up with TRBD2. This CDR3 is built from 16 residues. Trimming at V came to 2 bases and at J to 8 bases, leaving 6 bases not matched to a gene. CDR1 is SEHNR and CDR2 is FQNEAQ in the germline V gene (reference sequence). The CDR3 DNA is TGTGCCAGCAGCTTAACTAGCGGGAGGGCCGGTGATGAGCAGTTCTTC. Residues: CASSLTSGRAGDEQFF.

V and J are TRBV29-1 and TRBJ2-1, with D hard to call. V lost 7 bases and J lost 2, with 18 bases in between. The CDR3 has 15 amino acids. CDR1 is SQVTM, CDR2 ANQGSEA, per germline. The chain's CDR3 is CSGRLALPPYNEQFF. The CDR3 DNA sequence: TGCAGCGGACGATTGGCTCTACCTCCCTACAATGAGCAGTTCTTC.

The V call is TRBV6-5, the J call TRBJ1-5; 9 bases are a match to TRBD1. V dropped 6 bases and J dropped 4; count of bases not matched to a gene: 7. CDR3 size: 15 residues. Germline CDR1 reads MNHEY; CDR2 reads SVGAGI. The CDR3 region has the DNA TGTGCCAGCAGATTTGACGGACAGGGGAATCAGCCCCAGCATTTT. Protein: CASRFDGQGNQPQHF.

Comment on this clone: The sample holds other DNA sequences that translate to the same CDR3. This CDR3 reads CASSQDTVAKNIQYF. The CDR3, as DNA: TGCGCCAGCAGCCAAGATACTGTAGCCAAAAACATTCAGTACTTC. J is TRBJ2-4 and V is TRBV4-3; no definite D call. The V gene lost 0 bases and the J gene lost 0 bases, with 6 bases spanning the gap. This CDR3 contains 15 residues. Germline-derived CDR1 and CDR2 are LGHNA and YSLEER.

This chain connects TRBV18 to TRBJ1-2; 8 positions match TRBD1. The CDR3 extends over 15 amino acids. The germline gives CDR1 KGHSH, CDR2 LQKENI. J lost 4 bases, V lost 5 bases, and 9 bases had no gene match. CDR3 DNA: TGTGCCAGCTCAGTACAGGGGGAGAGCGGCTATGGCTACACCTTC. Translated, it gives CASSVQGESGYGYTF.

Regarding this clone: This may come from a read error, since a much larger clone is one base off. Other DNA sequences from this sample encode an identical CDR3 as well. V and J are TRBV18 and TRBJ1-1; D call uncertain. CDR1 and CDR2 (germline): KGHSH, LQKENI. CDR3 length: 13 amino acids. V lost 0 bases and J 5 bases, leaving 7 bases between the germline ends. CDR3 loop: CASSPPGKTEAFF. CDR3 DNA: TGTGCCAGCTCACCACCAGGGAAGACTGAAGCTTTCTTT.

V usage is TRBV7-3 and J usage is TRBJ2-3; tentatively, D is TRBD2 (5 bases). Germline V gene sequence: CDR1 SGHTA, CDR2 FQGTGA. CDR3 length equals 12 residues. Trimming cost V 5 bases and J 4 bases, with 7 bases left between them. The CDR3 coding sequence is TGTGCCAGCAGCGAACTAGCAGATACGCAGTATTTT. Protein product: CASSELADTQYF. Complete variable domain (other parts from reference TRBV7-3 and TRBJ2-3): GAGVSQTPSNKVTEKGKYVELRCDPISGHTALYWYRQSLGQGPEFLIYFQGTGAADDSGLPNDRFFAVRPEGSVSTLKIQRTERGDSAVYLCASSELADTQYFGPGTRLTVL.

The chain links TRBV5-4 to TRBJ2-7; D may match TRBD1 or TRBD2 (5 bases each). Trimming cost V 5 bases and J 6 bases, with 12 bases left between them. This CDR3 has 12 residues. Per the germline V gene, CDR1 is SGHNT and CDR2 is YYREEE (reference sequence). CDR3 nucleotide sequence: TGTGCCAGCAGTTTTCCGGGGCTCGAGCAGTACTTC. Translated: CASSFPGLEQYF.

This clone was recorded only once. The identical CDR3 is also encoded by other nucleotide sequences in the sample. The chain couples TRBV5-1 to TRBJ2-7; 7 positions agree with TRBD1. With 4 bases clipped from V and 4 bases from J, the junction kept 11 bases outside the gene matches. Germline CDR1 reads SGHRS; CDR2 reads YFSETQ. The CDR3 is 15 residues long. This CDR3 reads CASSPRQGTGYEQYF. For the CDR3, the DNA is TGCGCCAGCAGCCCCCGACAGGGAACCGGGTACGAGCAGTACTTC.

CDR3 loop: CASSFAQGARETQYF. Here the CDR3 DNA reads TGTGCCAGCAGCTTCGCACAGGGGGCGCGTGAGACCCAGTACTTC. J is TRBJ2-5 and V is TRBV7-2; 9 positions match TRBD1. V shed 3 bases, J shed 5 bases, and the junction held 7 bases outside the gene matches. Germline loops: CDR1 SGHTA, CDR2 FQGNSA. The CDR3 runs 15 residues.

Comment on this clone: This may be a read error, as it is one base from a much larger clone. V is TRBV30 and J is TRBJ2-7; D gene ambiguous. CDR1 GTSNPN and CDR2 SVGIG come from the germline V gene (reference sequence). The CDR3 contains 11 residues. The V end lost 3 bases, the J end lost 3 bases, and 6 bases lay between the germline ends. CDR3 sequence: CAWRLDYEQYF. Written as DNA, the CDR3 is TGTGCCTGGAGATTGGACTACGAGCAGTACTTC. The variable domain in full, with the rest retrieved from reference TRBV30 and TRBJ2-7, is SQTIHQWPATLVQPVGSPLSLECTVEGTSNPNLYWYRQAAGRGLQLLFYSVGIGQISSEVPQNLSASRPQDRQFILSSKKLLLSDSGFYLCAWRLDYEQYFGPGTRLTVT.

The V and J genes are TRBV5-1 and TRBJ2-5; 8 bases match TRBD2. Germline CDR1 is SGHRS and CDR2 is YFSETQ. The J segment lost 0 bases and the V segment lost 3 bases, leaving 10 bases of the junction unmatched. The CDR3 is made up of 17 amino acids. CDR3 sequence: CASSWGGSGGHQETQYF. In DNA, the CDR3 is TGCGCCAGCAGCTGGGGCGGGAGCGGGGGCCACCAAGAGACCCAGTACTTC.

J is TRBJ2-5 and V is TRBV7-9; tentative D call: TRBD2 (5 bases). The CDR3 totals 18 residues. V was shortened by 1 base and J by 3 bases, with 21 bases between the two germline ends. Per germline, CDR1 SEHNR and CDR2 FQNEAQ (reference sequence). CDR3 protein: CASSLGPPRSTREETQYF. In nucleotides, the CDR3 is TGTGCCAGCAGCTTAGGCCCTCCCCGATCCACTAGAGAAGAGACCCAGTACTTC.

The chain joins TRBV2 to TRBJ1-5; the D is unclear. V was trimmed by 1 base and J by 4 bases, leaving 8 bases between them. The CDR3 totals 14 residues. CDR1 is SNHLY, CDR2 FYNNEI, per germline. The CDR3 protein is CASSEVSKNQPQHF. CDR3 DNA: TGTGCCAGCAGTGAAGTGTCCAAAAATCAGCCCCAGCATTTT.

This chain connects TRBV28 to TRBJ1-1, with D uncertain. CDR3 length equals 15 residues. Trimming cost V 6 bases and J 1 base, with 15 bases left between them. CDR1 and CDR2 from the germline V gene are MDHEN and SYDVKM. The CDR3 DNA sequence: TGTGCCAGCAGCCAGGCGGGGTGGAGGAACACTGAAGCTTTCTTT. This gives the protein CASSQAGWRNTEAFF. The entire variable domain, with the rest obtained from reference TRBV28 and TRBJ1-1, is as follows: DVKVTQSSRYLVKRTGEKVFLECVQDMDHENMFWYRQDPGLGLRLIYFSYDVKMKEKGDIPEGYSVSREKKERFSLILESASTNQTSMYLCASSQAGWRNTEAFFGQGTRLTVV.

The chain joins TRBV27 to TRBJ1-5, with a tentative D call TRBD1 (5 bases). The CDR3 totals 15 residues. V was trimmed by 6 bases and J by 0 bases, leaving 12 bases between them. Germline V gene lookup returns CDR1 MNHEY and CDR2 SMNVEV (reference sequence). Written as DNA, the CDR3 is TGTGCCAGCAGGTCCGAGGGGCTTAGCAATCAGCCCCAGCATTTT. Translation gives CASRSEGLSNQPQHF.

The chain is built from TRBV29-1 and TRBJ2-3, with TRBD1 identical over 7 bases. Germline loops: CDR1 SQVTM, CDR2 ANQGSEA. The CDR3 loop spans 15 amino acids. Trimming removed 4 bases from V and 0 bases from J; junction bases left unmatched: 7. The CDR3 here is CSVVTPGGSTDTQYF. DNA for the CDR3: TGCAGCGTTGTCACCCCAGGGGGTAGCACAGATACGCAGTATTTT.

With regard to this clone: At one boundary the junction diverges from the germline segment, which might be a read error. This specimen includes other DNA sequences encoding the same CDR3. The chain combines TRBV6-5 with TRBJ1-1; 8 bases match TRBD1. The germline V gene has CDR1 MNHEY and CDR2 SVGAGI. The CDR3 sequence is 15 residues long. CDR3 region: CASSYPGQAKTEAFF. For the CDR3, the DNA is TGCGCCAGCAGTTACCCGGGACAGGCAAAGACTGAAGCTTTCTTT.

The chain is built from TRBV2 and TRBJ1-4, with D perhaps matching TRBD1 (5 bases). The germline CDR1 and CDR2 sequences are SNHLY and FYNNEI. The CDR3 totals 13 residues. V was trimmed by 8 bases and J by 5 bases, leaving 12 bases between them. The DNA for the CDR3 is TGTGCCAGCCAGACAGAGAGAAATGAAAAACTGTTTTTT. Protein: CASQTERNEKLFF.

As to this clone: Other nucleotide sequences in the sample specify the same CDR3. The V and J genes are TRBV18 and TRBJ2-7; D call uncertain. The length of the CDR3 is 13 residues. From germline, CDR1 is KGHSH and CDR2 LQKENI. V dropped 2 bases and J dropped 1 base, with 6 bases sitting between them. CDR3 nucleotides: TGTGCCAGCTCACCAGGGCAGTCCTACGAGCAGTACTTC. Protein: CASSPGQSYEQYF. The variable domain in full, with the rest retrieved from reference TRBV18 and TRBJ2-7, is NAGVMQNPRHLVRRRGQEARLRCSPMKGHSHVYWYRQLPEEGLKFMVYLQKENIIDESGMPKERFSAEFPKEGPSILRIQQVVRGDSAAYFCASSPGQSYEQYFGPGTRLTVT.

The chain recombines TRBV11-2 with TRBJ1-4; 9 nucleotides line up with TRBD1. This CDR3 has 16 residues. Germline-derived CDR1 and CDR2 are SGHAT and FQNNGV. V shed 1 base, J shed 1 base, and the junction held 1 base outside the gene matches. Written as DNA, the CDR3 is TGTGCCAGCAGCTTAGGGGACAGGGTAACTAATGAAAAACTGTTTTTT. This sequence encodes CASSLGDRVTNEKLFF.

The chain is built from TRBV5-6 and TRBJ1-1; no reliable D call. V was pared by 3 bases and J by 6 bases, with 9 bases between. The germline CDR1 and CDR2 sequences are SGHDT and YYEEEE. The CDR3 extends over 12 amino acids. CDR3 coding DNA: TGTGCCAGCAGCTCTACGGCCTCTGAAGCTTTCTTT. This sequence encodes CASSSTASEAFF.

The chain has TRBV10-1 and TRBJ2-7; 10 bases are shared with TRBD1. Trimming removed 8 bases from V and 3 bases from J; junction bases left unmatched: 4. This CDR3 contains 13 residues. The germline V gene has CDR1 WNHNN and CDR2 SYGVQD (reference sequence). The CDR3 DNA sequence: TGCGCCAGCTCAAGGACAGGGGGCTACGAGCAGTACTTC. It encodes CASSRTGGYEQYF.

The chain employs TRBV6-1 and TRBJ1-3, with 8 bases fitting TRBD1. CDR3 length equals 13 residues. CDR1 MNHNS and CDR2 SASEGT come from the germline V gene. V shed 10 bases, J shed 2 bases, and the junction held 4 bases outside the gene matches. The CDR3 is CATMDRAGNTIYF. The CDR3 DNA is TGTGCCACGATGGACAGGGCTGGAAACACCATATATTTT.

CDR3 residues: CASSSPGQGGETQYF. The CDR3 DNA follows: TGCGCCAGCAGCTCCCCGGGACAGGGAGGGGAGACCCAGTACTTC. The chain uses TRBV5-1 and TRBJ2-5; 9 bases map to TRBD1. This CDR3 is 15 amino acids long. V trimming: 3 bases; J trimming: 5 bases; junction bases outside the gene matches: 8. Germline CDR1 SGHRS, CDR2 YFSETQ.